The clone carrying this T cell receptor beta chain has more than one count but fewer than ten. Its specificity is unknown. This record comes from a study of cytomegalovirus exposure and HLA in healthy donors. Study-wide points: It was reported in a later analysis that an Asian-associated ancestry cluster showed fewer N-insertions than the roughly 670-donor mean. Sequencing depth roughly uniform across donors was assumed in presence/absence analyses.

13 Jbeta primers and 60 Vbeta primers were used for the PCR. The data were produced by immunoSEQ multiplex PCR, yet TCRdb's version contains in-frame clones alone and is incomplete. The sample carries 210,000 or so clones, around four fifths recorded once. The sample comprised PBMCs. This TCR was sampled from a woman aged 45-59 years in good health and CMV-seropositive.

In DNA form, the CDR3 reads TGCGCCAGCAGCCAAGGGCAGCCCCCCAGGGGGGAGCAGTACTTC. Protein: CASSQGQPPRGEQYF. The rearrangement joins TRBV4-3 to TRBJ2-7; 7 positions match TRBD1. CDR3 size: 15 residues. V shed 1 base and J 7 bases; nucleotides not matched to a gene: 10. Germline CDR1 and CDR2: LGHNA and YSLEER.